What follows are 8 T cell receptor beta chains derived from one specimen sequenced in a study of regulatory T cells in long-lasting Graves disease. TCR beta libraries were built with iRepertoire HTBI primers and Arm-PCR of CDR3 regions. TCRdb recomputed calls from the multiplex PCR reads with MiXCR, one row per CDR3 protein. This sample carries more than 300,000 distinct CDR3 sequences, roughly 24% of them seen once, and the ten largest clones take 28%. Time point: persistent/refractory GD, antithyroid drugs over 5 years with positive TRAb. Isolated PBMC RNA provided the starting material for the TCR library. The starting material was peripheral blood mononuclear cells (PBMCs), obtained when the disease was refractory, from a patient treated with antithyroid drugs. These receptors were obtained from a woman between 35 and 50 years old with Graves disease.

The table lists this clonotype with a few counts. A single base separates this from a much larger clone, so it may be a read error. The CDR3 loop is CASSQTGTGNTIYF. CDR3 sequence (DNA): TGTGCCAGCAGTCAGACAGGGACTGGAAACACCATATATTTT. This rearrangement joins TRBV10-3 to TRBJ1-3; 7 bases are a match to TRBD1. The V gene's germline CDR1 is ENHRY and CDR2 SYGVKD. This CDR3 has 14 residues.

In this sample, this clonotype turned up many times. The chain recombines TRBV27 with TRBJ1-5; 7 bases agree with TRBD1. Trimming took 6 bases from V and 6 from J; bases not matched to a gene: 8. In germline, CDR1 is MNHEY, CDR2 SMNVEV (reference sequence). The CDR3 consists of 14 residues. In DNA form, the CDR3 reads TGTGCCAGCAGCGCGGGACAGCGGGGTCAGCCCCAGCATTTT. This codes for CASSAGQRGQPQHF.

Many counts were recorded for this clonotype. J is TRBJ1-5 and V is TRBV20-1; possibly TRBD1 for D (5 bases). This CDR3 region has 15 residues. V gave up 1 base and J gave up 2 bases, with 12 bases separating them. Germline V gene data show CDR1 as DFQATT and CDR2 as SNEGSKA (reference sequence). This CDR3 is CSARAQVKGNQPQHF. CDR3 sequence (DNA): TGCAGTGCTAGAGCACAGGTTAAGGGCAATCAGCCCCAGCATTTT.

This chain joins TRBV20-1 and TRBJ1-3; D remains ambiguous. V was clipped by 5 bases and J by 0 bases, with 8 bases between them. Germline CDR1 is DFQATT and CDR2 is SNEGSKA (reference sequence). The CDR3 is made up of 13 amino acids. CDR3 nucleotide sequence: TGCAGTGCTGGCCGGCCCTCTGGAAACACCATATATTTT. Translated: CSAGRPSGNTIYF.

The V gene is TRBV25-1, the J gene TRBJ1-3; 7 bases agree with TRBD1. Germline-derived CDR1 and CDR2 are MGHDK and SYGVNS. The CDR3 totals 18 residues. V dropped 4 bases and J dropped 2; count of bases not matched to a gene: 14. CDR3 DNA sequence: TGTGCCAGCAGTGTACAGGGGAGTTCACCAGTGGCTGGAAACACCATATATTTT. The encoded protein is CASSVQGSSPVAGNTIYF.

This clonotype was seen more than once but under ten times. The chain carries TRBV19 and TRBJ2-7; D uncertain. Germline CDR1 LNHDA, CDR2 SQIVND (reference sequence). V lost 10 bases, J lost 0 bases, and 13 bases lay in between. CDR3 length equals 13 residues. CDR3 sequence (DNA): TGTGCCACTCGGGCCCTCAGCTCCTACGAGCAGTACTTC. Its translation is CATRALSSYEQYF.

The chain uses TRBV6-2 or TRBV6-3 and TRBJ1-5, with D unclear. The CDR3 spans 15 residues. The germline V gene has CDR1 MNHEY and CDR2 SVGEGT. Trimming left V 3 bases short and J 6 bases short, with 15 bases between. The CDR3 region has the DNA TGTGCCAGCAGTTATCGGATTAGAGGGCCTCAGCCCCAGCATTTT. As protein: CASSYRIRGPQPQHF.

The sample holds a few counts of this clonotype. V gene TRBV27 combines with J gene TRBJ2-5; weak D call: TRBD1 (6 bases). CDR3 length equals 16 residues. Germline loops: CDR1 MNHEY, CDR2 SMNVEV (reference sequence). V dropped 5 bases and J dropped 0 bases, with 16 bases sitting between them. CDR3 nucleotide sequence: TGTGCCAGCAGTCACCTCGTCGACAGGTACCAAGAGACCCAGTACTTC. This gives the protein CASSHLVDRYQETQYF.